This TCR beta chain stems from a study of shared clonotypes between healthy human individuals. About this clone itself: As yet, its antigen is unknown.

Study results and caveats: Larger estimated richness was generally seen in naive subsets than in memory subsets.

Profiled with immunoSEQ multiplex PCR; TCRdb holds only in-frame clones, not every one. The sample has almost 750,000 clones, approximately 77% seen once. This CDR3 spans 14 amino acids. Germline assignment: CDR1 SGHVS and CDR2 FQNEAQ. After removal of 8 bases from V and 6 bases from J, the junction contained 7 bases not matched to a gene. Specimen: memory CD4+ T cells sorted from blood. Specified subset: CD45RA-negative fraction. V and J are TRBV7-8 and TRBJ2-2; 9 bases fit TRBD1. The clonotype comes from a woman aged 30 to 39 in good health. The CDR3 DNA reads as TGTGCCAGCCGCCGGACAGGGGTAGCCGGGGAGCTGTTTTTT. It is translated as CASRRTGVAGELFF.